Listed below are T cell receptor beta chains from one sample, sequenced in a study of OX40 agonist ivuxolimab in advanced cancers. The protocol was immunoSEQ multiplex PCR, while the TCRdb copy is restricted to in-frame clones and leaves out a portion. The table lists approximately 52,000 clones, around 88% of them singletons. The starting material was CD4+ or CD8+ T cells sorted from blood, obtained in a trial of the OX40 agonist ivuxolimab. These receptors all stem from an adult with an advanced solid tumor such as melanoma, head and neck, liver or kidney cancer. Each CDR3 is given with its conserved first and last residue. A D gene is named only where the DNA matches it firmly. Clone size is given for some rows only: seen once, a few or many times, or a class if the clone is expanded.

d_gene	v_gene	j_gene	abundance	CDR3aa	CDR3nt
.	TRBV27	TRBJ1-2	.	CASSLNGVHGYTF	TGTGCCAGCAGTTTAAACGGGGTCCATGGCTACACCTTC
.	TRBV5-4	TRBJ2-7	.	CASSLGTVIYEQYF	TGTGCCAGCAGCTTGGGGACAGTCATCTACGAGCAGTACTTC
TRBD2	TRBV4-3	TRBJ2-3	.	CASSQVLAGGTDTQYF	TGCGCCAGCAGCCAAGTTTTAGCGGGGGGTACAGATACGCAGTATTTT
.	TRBV28	TRBJ1-1	.	CASSLSTSENMNTEAFF	TGTGCCAGCAGTTTATCGACCTCGGAAAATATGAACACTGAAGCTTTCTTT
TRBD1	TRBV2	TRBJ2-2	.	CASNIAGGPGELFF	TGTGCCAGCAATATCGCAGGGGGCCCCGGGGAGCTGTTTTTT
.	TRBV5-6	TRBJ2-1	.	CASSLAGPFTYNEQFF	TGTGCCAGCAGCTTGGCGGGCCCTTTTACCTACAATGAGCAGTTCTTC
.	TRBV4-1	TRBJ1-1	once	CASSQSGSSNTEAFF	TGCGCCAGCAGCCAAAGTGGTTCTTCGAACACTGAAGCTTTCTTT
TRBD1	TRBV7-2	TRBJ2-7	.	CASSPQGAEQYF	TGTGCCAGCAGCCCACAGGGGGCCGAGCAGTACTTC
.	TRBV10-3	TRBJ2-3	.	CAISESYASQFTDTQYF	TGTGCCATCAGTGAGTCATATGCCAGCCAGTTCACAGATACGCAGTATTTT
.	TRBV11-1	TRBJ1-2	.	CASSLSPYNYGYTF	TGTGCCAGCAGCTTATCGCCCTACAACTATGGCTACACCTTC
TRBD2	TRBV2	TRBJ2-7	.	CASSVTSGGEQYF	TGTGCCAGCAGTGTAACTAGCGGGGGGGAGCAGTACTTC
TRBD1	TRBV5-1	TRBJ2-5	.	CASSLMGQLQETQYF	TGCGCCAGCAGCTTAATGGGACAGCTCCAAGAGACCCAGTACTTC
.	TRBV6-1	TRBJ1-3	.	CASRNSGNTIYF	TGTGCCAGCAGGAACTCTGGAAACACCATATATTTT